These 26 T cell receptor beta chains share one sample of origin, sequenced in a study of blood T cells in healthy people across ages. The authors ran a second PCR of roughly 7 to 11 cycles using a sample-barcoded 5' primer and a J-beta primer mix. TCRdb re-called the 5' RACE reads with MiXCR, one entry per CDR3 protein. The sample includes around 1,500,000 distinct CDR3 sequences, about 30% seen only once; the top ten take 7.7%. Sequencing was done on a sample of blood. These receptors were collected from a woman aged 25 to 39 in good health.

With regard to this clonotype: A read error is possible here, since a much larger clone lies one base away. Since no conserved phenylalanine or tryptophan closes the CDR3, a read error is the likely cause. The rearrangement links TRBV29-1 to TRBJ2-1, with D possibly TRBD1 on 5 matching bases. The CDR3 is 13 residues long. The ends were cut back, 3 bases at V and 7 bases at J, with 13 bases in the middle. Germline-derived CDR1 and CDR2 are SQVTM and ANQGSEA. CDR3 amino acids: CSVDRAVLNEQFV. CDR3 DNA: TGCAGCGTTGACAGGGCCGTTTTGAATGAGCAGTTCGTC.

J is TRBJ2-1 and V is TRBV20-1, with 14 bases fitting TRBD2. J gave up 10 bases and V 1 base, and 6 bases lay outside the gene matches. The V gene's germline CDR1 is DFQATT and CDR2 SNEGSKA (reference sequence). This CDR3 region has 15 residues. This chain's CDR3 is CSARGGLAGVGEQFF. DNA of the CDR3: TGCAGTGCTAGAGGGGGACTAGCGGGAGTTGGAGAGCAGTTCTTC.

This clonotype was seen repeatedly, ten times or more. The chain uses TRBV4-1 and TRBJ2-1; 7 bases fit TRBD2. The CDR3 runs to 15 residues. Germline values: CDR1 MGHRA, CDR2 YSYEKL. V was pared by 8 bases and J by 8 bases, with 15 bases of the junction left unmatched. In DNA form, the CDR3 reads TGCGCCAGCGGAAGAAGCGGGGCAGTCGTCGATGAGCAGTTCTTC. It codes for CASGRSGAVVDEQFF.

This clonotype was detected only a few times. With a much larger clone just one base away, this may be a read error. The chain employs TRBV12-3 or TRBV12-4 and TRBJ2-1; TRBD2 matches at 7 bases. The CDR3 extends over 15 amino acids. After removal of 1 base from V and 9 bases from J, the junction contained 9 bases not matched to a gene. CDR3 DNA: TGTGCCAGCAGTTTAGAGGGTACCCCTAGCGGTGAGCAGTTCTTC. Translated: CASSLEGTPSGEQFF.

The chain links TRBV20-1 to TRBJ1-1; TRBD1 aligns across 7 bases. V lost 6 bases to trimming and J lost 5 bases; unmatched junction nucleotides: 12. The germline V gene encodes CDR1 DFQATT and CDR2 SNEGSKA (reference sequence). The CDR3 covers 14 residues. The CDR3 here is CSATLEGADTEAFF. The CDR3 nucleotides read TGCAGTGCGACCCTGGAGGGGGCAGATACTGAAGCTTTCTTT.

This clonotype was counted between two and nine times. The CDR3 is CASSFGGQAKNIQYF. CDR3 DNA: TGTGCCAGCAGCTTTGGGGGGCAAGCCAAAAACATTCAGTACTTC. The J gene is TRBJ2-4, the V gene TRBV25-1; D may be TRBD1 or TRBD2 (6 bases each). Deletions cut 6 bases from V and 0 bases from J, with 12 bases between. This CDR3 is 15 amino acids long. Looked up from germline, CDR1 is MGHDK and CDR2 is SYGVNS.

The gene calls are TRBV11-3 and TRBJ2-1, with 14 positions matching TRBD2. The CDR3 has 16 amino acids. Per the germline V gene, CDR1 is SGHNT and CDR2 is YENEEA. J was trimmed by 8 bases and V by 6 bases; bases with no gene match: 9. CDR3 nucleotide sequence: TGTGCCAGCAGGACCCCGGGACTAGCGGGGGCGCATGAGCAGTTCTTC. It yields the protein CASRTPGLAGAHEQFF.

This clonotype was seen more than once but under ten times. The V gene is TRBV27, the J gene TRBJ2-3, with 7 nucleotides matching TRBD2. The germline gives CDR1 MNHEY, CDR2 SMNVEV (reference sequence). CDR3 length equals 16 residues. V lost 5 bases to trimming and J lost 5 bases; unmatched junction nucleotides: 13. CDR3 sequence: CASSLRLAQGIDTQYF. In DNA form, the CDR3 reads TGTGCCAGCAGTCTCAGACTAGCTCAAGGGATAGATACGCAGTATTTT.

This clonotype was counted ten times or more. The CDR3 coding sequence is TGTGCCACCAGTTGGACGAGGGACAGCGTACGGTATTTT. It is translated as CATSWTRDSVRYF. V gene TRBV24-1 combines with J gene TRBJ2-3; the match to TRBD1 covers 7 bases. The CDR3 sequence is 13 residues long. The V gene's germline CDR1 is KGHDR and CDR2 SFDVKD. V shed 6 bases, J shed 14 bases, and the junction held 13 bases outside the gene matches.

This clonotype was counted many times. CDR3 amino acids: CASSLSPIYYGYTF. CDR3 DNA sequence: TGCGCCAGCAGCTTGTCGCCGATCTACTATGGCTACACCTTC. V and J are TRBV5-1 and TRBJ1-2; D is undetermined. Per germline, CDR1 SGHRS and CDR2 YFSETQ. The V and J ends lost 1 base and 3 bases respectively, with 10 bases between them. The CDR3 loop spans 14 amino acids.

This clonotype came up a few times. The CDR3 DNA follows: TGTGCCAGCAGCGTAGCGTCGGTCCTTAACTATGGCTACACCTTC. Amino acid sequence: CASSVASVLNYGYTF. The chain carries TRBV9 and TRBJ1-2; D remains unclear. Germline CDR1 is SGDLS and CDR2 is YYNGEE. The CDR3 runs 15 residues. V was trimmed by 0 bases and J by 1 base, leaving 10 bases between them.

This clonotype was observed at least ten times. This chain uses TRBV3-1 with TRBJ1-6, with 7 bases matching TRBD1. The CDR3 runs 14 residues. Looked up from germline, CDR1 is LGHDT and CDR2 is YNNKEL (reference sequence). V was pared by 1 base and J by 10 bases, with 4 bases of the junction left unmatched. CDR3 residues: CASSQGTGRSPLHF. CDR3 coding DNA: TGTGCCAGCAGCCAAGGGACAGGTCGATCACCCCTCCACTTT.

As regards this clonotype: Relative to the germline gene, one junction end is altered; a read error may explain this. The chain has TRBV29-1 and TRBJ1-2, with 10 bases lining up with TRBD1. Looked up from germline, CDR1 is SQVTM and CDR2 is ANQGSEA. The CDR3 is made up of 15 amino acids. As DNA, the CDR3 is TGCAGCGTTGATCCCGGGACAGGGGTCGTCTATGGTTACACCTTC. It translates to CSVDPGTGVVYGYTF.

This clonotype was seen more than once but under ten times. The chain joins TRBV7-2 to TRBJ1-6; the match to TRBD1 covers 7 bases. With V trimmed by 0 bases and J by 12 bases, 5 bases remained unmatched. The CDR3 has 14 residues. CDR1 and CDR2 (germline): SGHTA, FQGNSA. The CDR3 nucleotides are TGTGCCAGCAGCTTAGCCGCAGGGGGAGGACCCCTCCACTTT. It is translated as CASSLAAGGGPLHF.

The CDR3 DNA reads TGCAGCGTTGAAGGCGGACTGATCTACAATGAGCAGTTCTTC. This translates into CSVEGGLIYNEQFF. The chain combines TRBV29-1 with TRBJ2-1; possible D gene TRBD2, 5 bases. Germline loops: CDR1 SQVTM, CDR2 ANQGSEA. V gave up 1 base and J gave up 3 bases, with 10 bases separating them. The CDR3 is made up of 14 amino acids.

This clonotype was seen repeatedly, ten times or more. The CDR3, as DNA: TGTGCCAGCAGTGTGTATGGCTACACCTTC. As protein: CASSVYGYTF. The rearrangement joins TRBV2 to TRBJ1-2; no reliable D call. The V gene lost 4 bases and the J gene lost 5 bases, with 2 bases spanning the gap. Germline V gene data show CDR1 as SNHLY and CDR2 as FYNNEI. There are 10 residues in the CDR3.

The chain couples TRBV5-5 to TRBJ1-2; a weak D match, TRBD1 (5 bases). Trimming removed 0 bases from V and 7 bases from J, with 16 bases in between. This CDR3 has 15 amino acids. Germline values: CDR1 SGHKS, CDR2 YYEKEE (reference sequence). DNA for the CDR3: TGTGCCAGCAGCTTGGACGGCAGGGAGTCTTCTGGCTACACCTTC. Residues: CASSLDGRESSGYTF.

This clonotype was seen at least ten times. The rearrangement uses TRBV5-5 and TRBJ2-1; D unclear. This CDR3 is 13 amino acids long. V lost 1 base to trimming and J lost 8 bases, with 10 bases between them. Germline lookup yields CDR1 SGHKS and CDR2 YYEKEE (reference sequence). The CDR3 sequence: CASSLIPRDEQFF. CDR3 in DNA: TGTGCCAGCAGCTTGATCCCCCGCGATGAGCAGTTCTTC.

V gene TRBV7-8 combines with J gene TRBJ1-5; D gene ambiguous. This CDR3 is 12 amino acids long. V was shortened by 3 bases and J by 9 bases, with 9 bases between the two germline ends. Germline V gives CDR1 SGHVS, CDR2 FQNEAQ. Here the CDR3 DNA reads TGTGCCAGCAGCTTTCCCGAGGCGCCCCAGCATTTT. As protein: CASSFPEAPQHF.

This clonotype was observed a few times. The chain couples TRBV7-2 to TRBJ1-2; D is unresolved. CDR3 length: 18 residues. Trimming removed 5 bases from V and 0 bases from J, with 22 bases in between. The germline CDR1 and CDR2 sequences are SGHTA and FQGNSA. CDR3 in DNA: TGTGCCAGCAGCCGAACAGTACTTAGGACCGGCGCTAACTATGGCTACACCTTC. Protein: CASSRTVLRTGANYGYTF.

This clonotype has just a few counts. The CDR3 here is CASSDLLAGPYEQYF. The CDR3 DNA reads as TGTGCCAGTAGCGACCTACTAGCGGGCCCCTACGAGCAGTACTTC. V is TRBV19 and J is TRBJ2-7, with 9 bases fitting TRBD2. The germline gives CDR1 LNHDA, CDR2 SQIVND (reference sequence). This CDR3 contains 15 residues. V gave up 6 bases and J gave up 2 bases; unmatched junction bases: 8.

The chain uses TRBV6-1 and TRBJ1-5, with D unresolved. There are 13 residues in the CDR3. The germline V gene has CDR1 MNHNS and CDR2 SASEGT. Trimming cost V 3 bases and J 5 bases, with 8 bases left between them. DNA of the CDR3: TGTGCCAGCAGTGACAGTGTCGATCAGCCCCAGCATTTT. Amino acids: CASSDSVDQPQHF.

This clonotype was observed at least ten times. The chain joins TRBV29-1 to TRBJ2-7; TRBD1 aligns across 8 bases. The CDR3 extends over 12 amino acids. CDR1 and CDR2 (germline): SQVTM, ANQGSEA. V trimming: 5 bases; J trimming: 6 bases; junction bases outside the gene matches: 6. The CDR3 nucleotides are TGCAGCGTTCTTGGGACAGGAGGCGAGCAGTACTTC. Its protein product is CSVLGTGGEQYF.

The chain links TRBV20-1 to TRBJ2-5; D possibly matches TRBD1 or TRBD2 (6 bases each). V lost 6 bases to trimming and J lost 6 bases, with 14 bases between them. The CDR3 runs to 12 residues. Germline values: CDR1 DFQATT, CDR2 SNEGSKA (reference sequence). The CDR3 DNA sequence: TGCAGTGCAGTGGGGGGCCGGAAGACCCAGTACTTC. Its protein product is CSAVGGRKTQYF.

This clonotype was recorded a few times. In DNA form, the CDR3 reads TGTGCCAGCAGCGTATTCACCGGGGGTGCTTCAGAGACCCAGTACTTC. It codes for CASSVFTGGASETQYF. The chain recombines TRBV9 with TRBJ2-5; TRBD2 is a possible D gene (6 bases). V was pared by 1 base and J by 4 bases, with 17 bases between. This CDR3 spans 16 amino acids. Germline CDR1 SGDLS, CDR2 YYNGEE. The complete variable domain, with remaining parts taken from reference TRBV9 and TRBJ2-5, reads DSGVTQTPKHLITATGQRVTLRCSPRSGDLSVYWYQQSLDQGLQFLIQYYNGEERAKGNILERFSAQQFPDLHSELNLSSLELGDSALYFCASSVFTGGASETQYFGPGTRLLVL.

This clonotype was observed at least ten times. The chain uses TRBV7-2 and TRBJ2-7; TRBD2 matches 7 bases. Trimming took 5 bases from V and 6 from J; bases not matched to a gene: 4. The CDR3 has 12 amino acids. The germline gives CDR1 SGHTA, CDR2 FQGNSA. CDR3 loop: CASSRTRVEQYF. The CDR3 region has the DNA TGTGCCAGCAGCAGGACTAGGGTCGAGCAGTACTTC.